These T cell receptor beta chains were read from a single sample in a study of shared clonotypes between healthy human individuals. Some clones are missing from TCRdb's copy, which holds only in-frame ones; the method was immunoSEQ multiplex PCR. Seen here are around 580,000 clones, roughly 98% observed once, and the top ten hold approximately 0.3%. Sequencing used naive CD8+ T cells sorted from blood. These receptors all stem from a man aged 25-45 years in good health. The CDR3 runs from the conserved cysteine through the conserved F or W. Each record gives: CDR3 DNA, CDR3 protein, V gene, clone size, D gene, J gene. The D gene is left open where the match is weak. Only some rows state a clone size, as once, few, many or a class for expanded clones.

DNA: TGTGCCACCCTAGGGAGGGGTGACGATAAAGAGGCTGGAAACACCATATATTTT; CDR3: CATLGRGDDKEAGNTIYF; V: TRBV2; size: NA; D: NA; J: TRBJ1-3
DNA: TGTGCCAGCAGCCCTCTGTCTAGCGGGAGTAATGAGCAGTTCTTC; CDR3: CASSPLSSGSNEQFF; V: TRBV14; size: NA; D: TRBD2; J: TRBJ2-1
DNA: TGTGCCAGCAGCGTAGGTCTAGGGTTCTCCTACAATGAGCAGTTCTTC; CDR3: CASSVGLGFSYNEQFF; V: TRBV9; size: NA; D: NA; J: TRBJ2-1
DNA: TGCAGCGTTGAATTGAGGGAGAACACTGAAGCTTTCTTT; CDR3: CSVELRENTEAFF; V: TRBV29-1; size: NA; D: NA; J: TRBJ1-1
DNA: TGTGCCAGCAGCGTGGCTAGCGGGAGATACGAGCAGTACTTC; CDR3: CASSVASGRYEQYF; V: TRBV9; size: NA; D: TRBD2; J: TRBJ2-7
DNA: TGTGCCAGCAGCCCGACCGGGACAGGACGAATGAGAAACTATGGCTACACCTTC; CDR3: CASSPTGTGRMRNYGYTF; V: TRBV13; size: once; D: TRBD1; J: TRBJ1-2
DNA: TGTGCCAGCAGTTTAGGCCCCCTGACTAGCGGGCCTGTCGTCGAGCAGTACTTC; CDR3: CASSLGPLTSGPVVEQYF; V: TRBV27; size: NA; D: TRBD2; J: TRBJ2-7
DNA: TGTGCCAGCAGCTTGCTACCTCCCGATGAGCAGTTCTTC; CDR3: CASSLLPPDEQFF; V: TRBV7-3; size: once; D: NA; J: TRBJ2-1
DNA: TGTGCCAGCAGCTTATACGCGAATAGCGCGAGCTCCTACAATGAGCAGTTCTTC; CDR3: CASSLYANSASSYNEQFF; V: TRBV11-2; size: NA; D: NA; J: TRBJ2-1
DNA: TGTGCCAGCAGGAACTTGGGGGGCGCCTATGGCTACACCTTC; CDR3: CASRNLGGAYGYTF; V: TRBV5-5; size: NA; D: NA; J: TRBJ1-2
DNA: TGTGCCATCAGTGACGTAGGTGGGCACCTTAACTATGGCTACACCTTC; CDR3: CAISDVGGHLNYGYTF; V: TRBV10-3; size: once; D: NA; J: TRBJ1-2
DNA: TGTGCCAGCAGCCACCGCGGTTCCTACGAGCAGTACTTC; CDR3: CASSHRGSYEQYF; V: TRBV7-9; size: NA; D: NA; J: TRBJ2-7
DNA: TGTGCCAGCAGCTTATTAGACCCAGACCCCAACACCGGGGAGCTGTTTTTT; CDR3: CASSLLDPDPNTGELFF; V: TRBV7-8; size: once; D: NA; J: TRBJ2-2
DNA: TGTGCCATCAGCGAGGGGGGCGAGCAGTACTTC; CDR3: CAISEGGEQYF; V: TRBV10-3; size: NA; D: NA; J: TRBJ2-7
DNA: TGTGCCAGCAGTTCGACCCTATCTGAGCAGTACTTC; CDR3: CASSSTLSEQYF; V: TRBV27; size: NA; D: NA; J: TRBJ2-7
DNA: TGTGCCAGCAGGGACTACGAGCAGTACTTC; CDR3: CASRDYEQYF; V: TRBV6-6; size: NA; D: NA; J: TRBJ2-7
DNA: TGTGCCAGCAGTGAAGCGCTAGGTAGGAAGCAGTTCTTC; CDR3: CASSEALGRKQFF; V: TRBV6-1; size: NA; D: NA; J: TRBJ2-1
DNA: TGTGCCAGCACCTTGCTACGGGAGGGAGGGAACAATGAGCAGTTCTTC; CDR3: CASTLLREGGNNEQFF; V: TRBV7-8; size: NA; D: TRBD2; J: TRBJ2-1
DNA: TGTGCCAGCAGCTTGGGGGTTTCAGGCACTAATGAAAAACTGTTTTTT; CDR3: CASSLGVSGTNEKLFF; V: TRBV5-6; size: NA; D: NA; J: TRBJ1-4
DNA: TGTGCCAGCAGGACAGGGAGGGAGCTGTTTTTT; CDR3: CASRTGRELFF; V: TRBV28; size: NA; D: TRBD1; J: TRBJ2-2